The 3 T cell receptor beta chains below all came from one sample that was sequenced in a study of blood T cell repertoires in COVID-19. The table came from immunoSEQ multiplex PCR; TCRdb's copy has only in-frame clones and leaves some out. The table includes 190,000 or so clones, roughly 86% detected once. Specimen: peripheral blood. All receptors derive from a man aged 35 to 55 with active or convalescent COVID-19.

V gene TRBV2 combines with J gene TRBJ2-7; 12 nucleotides line up with TRBD2. There are 15 residues in the CDR3. The trim removed 4 bases at V and 4 bases at J, leaving 5 bases unmatched. Germline-derived CDR1 and CDR2 are SNHLY and FYNNEI. Here the CDR3 DNA reads TGTGCCAGCAGTGGGGCGACTAGCGGGGGATACGAGCAGTACTTC. Its protein product is CASSGATSGGYEQYF. The variable domain in full, with the rest retrieved from reference TRBV2 and TRBJ2-7, is EPEVTQTPSHQVTQMGQEVILRCVPISNHLYFYWYRQILGQKVEFLVSFYNNEISEKSEIFDDQFSVERPDGSNFTLKIRSTKLEDSAMYFCASSGATSGGYEQYFGPGTRLTVT.

For this clone: Within the sample, other DNA sequences also encode this same CDR3. The chain is built from TRBV9 and TRBJ1-1; 11 positions agree with TRBD1. The V gene end was trimmed by 3 bases and the J gene end by 4 bases; junction bases not matched to a gene: 2. This CDR3 is 14 amino acids long. Germline CDR1 is SGDLS and CDR2 is YYNGEE. The CDR3 here is CASSAGQGGTEAFF. CDR3 in DNA: TGTGCCAGCAGCGCGGGACAGGGGGGCACTGAAGCTTTCTTT.

The gene calls are TRBV5-1 and TRBJ2-3, with 11 positions matching TRBD2. The CDR3 totals 16 residues. V was pared by 4 bases and J by 1 base, with 5 bases of the junction left unmatched. Germline assignment: CDR1 SGHRS and CDR2 YFSETQ. The CDR3 spells CASSPPTSGGTDTQYF. DNA for the CDR3: TGCGCCAGCAGCCCACCGACTAGCGGGGGCACAGATACGCAGTATTTT.